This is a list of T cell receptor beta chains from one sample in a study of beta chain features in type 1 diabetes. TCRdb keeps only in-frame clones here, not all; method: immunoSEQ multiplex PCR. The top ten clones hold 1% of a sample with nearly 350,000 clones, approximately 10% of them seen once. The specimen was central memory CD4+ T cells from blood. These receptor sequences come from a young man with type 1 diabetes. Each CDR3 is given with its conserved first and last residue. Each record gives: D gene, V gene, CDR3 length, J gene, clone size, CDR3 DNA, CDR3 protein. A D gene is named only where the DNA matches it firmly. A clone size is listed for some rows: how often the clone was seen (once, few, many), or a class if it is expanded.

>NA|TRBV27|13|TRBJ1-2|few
TGTGCCAGCAGCCCACACTCCAGGGATGGCTACACCTTC
CASSPHSRDGYTF
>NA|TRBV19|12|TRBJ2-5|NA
TGTGCCAGTAGCCCCGACGCAGGGGCCCAGTACTTC
CASSPDAGAQYF
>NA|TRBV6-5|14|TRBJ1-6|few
TGTGCCAGCAGCCAGGGTTGGAGTAATTCACCCCTCCACTTT
CASSQGWSNSPLHF
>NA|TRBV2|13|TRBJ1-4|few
TGTGCCAGCAGCCCACGAGGGGTTGAAAAACTGTTTTTT
CASSPRGVEKLFF
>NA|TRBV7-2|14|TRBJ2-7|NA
TGTGCCAGCAGCGCCGCGACTAGGCTCCACGAGCAGTACTTC
CASSAATRLHEQYF
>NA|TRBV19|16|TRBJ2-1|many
TGTGCCAGTAGTCCTCAGACAGAACCCTCCTACAATGAGCAGTTCTTC
CASSPQTEPSYNEQFF
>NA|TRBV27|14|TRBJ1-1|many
TGTGCCAGCAGTCGCCCGGCAGAGAACACTGAAGCTTTCTTT
CASSRPAENTEAFF
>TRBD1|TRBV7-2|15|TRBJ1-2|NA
TGTGCCAGCAGCCCACGGACGGGACAGGGTCATGGCTACACCTTC
CASSPRTGQGHGYTF
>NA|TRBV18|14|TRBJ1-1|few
TGTGCCAGCTCACCAAACAGGGTCGGGGCTGAAGCTTTCTTT
CASSPNRVGAEAFF
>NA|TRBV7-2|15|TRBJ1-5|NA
TGTGCCAGCAGCTTATGGGGAGGTGAAGGTCAGCCCCAGCATTTT
CASSLWGGEGQPQHF
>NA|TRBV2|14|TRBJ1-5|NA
TGTGCCAGCAGTTATCAGGGTAGCAATCAGCCCCAGCATTTT
CASSYQGSNQPQHF
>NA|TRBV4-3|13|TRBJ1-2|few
TGCGCCAGCAGCCAAGATACTCAGTATGGCTACACCTTC
CASSQDTQYGYTF
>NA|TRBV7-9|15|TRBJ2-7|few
TGTGCCAGCAGTTCCGGAGGGACAGACGCGGGGGAGCAGTACTTC
CASSSGGTDAGEQYF
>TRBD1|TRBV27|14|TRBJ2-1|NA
TGTGCCAGCAGCATGGGACAGATTTACAATGAGCAGTTCTTC
CASSMGQIYNEQFF
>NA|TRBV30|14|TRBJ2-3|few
TGTGCCTGGGGGTGGGGCCGGGGAGCAGATACGCAGTATTTT
CAWGWGRGADTQYF
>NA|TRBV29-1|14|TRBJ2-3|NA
TGCAGCGCCACCTCCGAACAGGGAACAGATACGCAGTATTTT
CSATSEQGTDTQYF
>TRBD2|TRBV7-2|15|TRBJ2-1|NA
TGTGCCAGCAGCTTTGGGGGGGAGCCCCACAATGAGCAGTTCTTC
CASSFGGEPHNEQFF
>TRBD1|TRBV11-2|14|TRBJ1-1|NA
TGTGCCAGCAGGTCACAGGGGCGCGGAACTGAAGCTTTCTTT
CASRSQGRGTEAFF
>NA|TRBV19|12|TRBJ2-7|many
TGTGCCAGTAGCCGGGGAAGCTACGAGCAGTACTTC
CASSRGSYEQYF
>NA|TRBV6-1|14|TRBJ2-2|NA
TGTGCCAGCAGTGACAGGGAGAACACCGGGGAGCTGTTTTTT
CASSDRENTGELFF
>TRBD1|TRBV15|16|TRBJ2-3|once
TGTGCCACCAGCAGAGTCTGGACAGGGGGCACAGATACGCAGTATTTT
CATSRVWTGGTDTQYF
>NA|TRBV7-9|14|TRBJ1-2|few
TGTGCCAGCAGCTTACAGGGAGGACCCTATGGCTACACCTTC
CASSLQGGPYGYTF
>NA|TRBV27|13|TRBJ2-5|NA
TGTGCCAGCAGTTTATCGCCCAGGGAGACCCAGTACTTC
CASSLSPRETQYF
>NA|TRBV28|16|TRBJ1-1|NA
TGTGCCAGCACCTCCGTGGGGGCAGCGCGGGGCACTGAAGCTTTCTTT
CASTSVGAARGTEAFF
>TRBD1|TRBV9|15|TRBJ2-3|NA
TGTGCCAGCAGCGCGAACAGGGGGCGCATGGATACGCAGTATTTT
CASSANRGRMDTQYF
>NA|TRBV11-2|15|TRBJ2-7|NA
TGTGCCAGCAGCTTAGACGGCAGGGTTACCTACGAGCAGTACTTC
CASSLDGRVTYEQYF
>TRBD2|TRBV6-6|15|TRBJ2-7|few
TGTGCCAGCAGTTCTCGAGCGGGGGACTCCTACGAGCAGTACTTC
CASSSRAGDSYEQYF
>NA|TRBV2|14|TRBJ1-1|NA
TGTGCCAGCAGTGACCCTGACAGGAACACTGAAGCTTTCTTT
CASSDPDRNTEAFF
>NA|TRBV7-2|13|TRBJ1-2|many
TGTGCCAGCAGCTACAAGGGTAGCTATGGCTACACCTTC
CASSYKGSYGYTF
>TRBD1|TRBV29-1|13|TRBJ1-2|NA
TGCAGCGTTGACAAAGGACAGGGTTATGGCTACACCTTC
CSVDKGQGYGYTF
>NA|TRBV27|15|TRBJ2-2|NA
TGTGCCAGCAGTTTTAAAGGGGATTTAGGCGGGGAGCTGTTTTTT
CASSFKGDLGGELFF
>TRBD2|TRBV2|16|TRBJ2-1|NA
TGTGCCAGCAGTGCTAGCGGGGGGGCGTTCTACAATGAGCAGTTCTTC
CASSASGGAFYNEQFF
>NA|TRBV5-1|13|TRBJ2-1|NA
TGCGCCAGCAGCTTGGAGGGGGGCAATGAGCAGTTCTTC
CASSLEGGNEQFF
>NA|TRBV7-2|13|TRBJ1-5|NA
TGTGCCAGCAGCTTTCAAGGCGATCAGCCCCAGCATTTT
CASSFQGDQPQHF
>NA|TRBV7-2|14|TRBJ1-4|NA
TGTGCCAGCAGCTTAGACAGTCTCGGTGAAAAACTGTTTTTT
CASSLDSLGEKLFF
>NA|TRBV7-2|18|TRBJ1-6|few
TGTGCCAGCAGCTTAGTACGATCTTGGGGGGACTATAATTCACCCCTCCACTTT
CASSLVRSWGDYNSPLHF
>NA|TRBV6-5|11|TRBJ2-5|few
TGTGCCAGCACCAAGTCAGAGACCCAGTACTTC
CASTKSETQYF
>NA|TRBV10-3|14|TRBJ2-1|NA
TGTGCCCTTTCCCGGGACAACTCCTACAATGAGCAGTTCTTC
CALSRDNSYNEQFF
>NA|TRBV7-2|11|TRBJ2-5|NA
TGTGCCAGCAGTTCCGATGAGACCCAGTACTTC
CASSSDETQYF
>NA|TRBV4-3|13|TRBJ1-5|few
TGCGCCAGCAGCCAAGAAAACAATCAGCCCCAGCATTTT
CASSQENNQPQHF
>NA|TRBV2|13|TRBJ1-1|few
TGTGCCAGCAGTGATGGCAAGAACACTGAAGCTTTCTTT
CASSDGKNTEAFF